These 16 T cell receptor beta chains came from one sample sequenced in a study of cytomegalovirus exposure and HLA in healthy donors. PCR amplification relied on 60 Vbeta primers (plus 13 Jbeta primers). Profiling relied on immunoSEQ multiplex PCR, and the TCRdb table lists in-frame clones only, not all of them. The sample shows about 200,000 clones, about 80% of them seen only once. Sequenced: PBMCs. The origin of the receptors is a man aged 18-30 years in good health and CMV-seronegative.

This chain links TRBV2 with TRBJ1-1; TRBD1 might be the D (5 bases). Germline V gene data show CDR1 as SNHLY and CDR2 as FYNNEI. Trimming left V 2 bases short and J 4 bases short, with 11 bases between. CDR3 size: 14 residues. DNA for the CDR3: TGTGCCAGCAGTGAACAGGGAATGGCCACTGAAGCTTTCTTT. Protein: CASSEQGMATEAFF. The entire variable domain, with the rest obtained from reference TRBV2 and TRBJ1-1, is as follows: EPEVTQTPSHQVTQMGQEVILRCVPISNHLYFYWYRQILGQKVEFLVSFYNNEISEKSEIFDDQFSVERPDGSNFTLKIRSTKLEDSAMYFCASSEQGMATEAFFGQGTRLTVV.

The V call is TRBV5-4, the J call TRBJ1-1; 9 bases map to TRBD1. V gave up 4 bases and J gave up 1 base; unmatched junction bases: 5. CDR3 length equals 15 residues. Per germline, CDR1 SGHNT and CDR2 YYREEE (reference sequence). CDR3 in DNA: TGTGCCAGCAGCACTCCGGGACAGGGGAACACTGAAGCTTTCTTT. Residues: CASSTPGQGNTEAFF.

The gene calls are TRBV7-7 and TRBJ2-5; 9 bases match TRBD2. The CDR3 runs 16 residues. CDR1 is SSHAT and CDR2 is FNYEAQ in the germline V gene (reference sequence). The CDR3 is CASAQLAGTYQETQYF. The CDR3 DNA is TGTGCTAGCGCACAACTAGCGGGTACTTACCAAGAGACCCAGTACTTC.

This clone has just one count. The V gene is TRBV28, the J gene TRBJ2-5, with TRBD1 matching 7 bases. The trim removed 2 bases at V and 4 bases at J, leaving 10 bases unmatched. The CDR3 contains 16 residues. Germline assignment: CDR1 MDHEN and CDR2 SYDVKM. CDR3 in amino acids: CASSLGWGQKRETQYF. The CDR3 nucleotides are TGTGCCAGCAGTTTAGGGTGGGGACAGAAGAGAGAGACCCAGTACTTC.

This clone was counted only a few times. J is TRBJ2-7 and V is TRBV11-1, with unresolved D. Germline assignment: CDR1 SGHAT and CDR2 FQDESV (reference sequence). The V and J ends lost 1 base and 0 bases respectively, with 13 bases between them. CDR3 length equals 16 residues. In DNA, the CDR3 is TGTGCCAGCAGCTTAGACGCGACATTAGGCTCCTACGAGCAGTACTTC. It encodes CASSLDATLGSYEQYF.

This chain links TRBV25-1 with TRBJ2-2; weak D call: TRBD1 (6 bases). Trimming removed 2 bases from V and 8 bases from J, with 15 bases in between. Looked up from germline, CDR1 is MGHDK and CDR2 is SYGVNS. The CDR3 has 15 residues. This CDR3 reads CASSEVRGSIGELFF. For the CDR3, the DNA is TGTGCCAGCAGTGAAGTAAGGGGGTCTATTGGGGAGCTGTTTTTT.

The chain joins TRBV5-1 to TRBJ2-5; the D gene is possibly TRBD2 (5 bases). The CDR3 spans 14 residues. CDR1 SGHRS and CDR2 YFSETQ come from the germline V gene. V was pared by 0 bases and J by 2 bases, with 8 bases between. The CDR3: CASSLAAAQETQYF. CDR3 coding DNA: TGCGCCAGCAGCTTGGCAGCGGCACAAGAGACCCAGTACTTC.

The chain carries TRBV2 and TRBJ2-3; TRBD2 agrees at 7 bases. Germline CDR1 reads SNHLY; CDR2 reads FYNNEI. CDR3 length: 14 residues. The V gene end was trimmed by 7 bases and the J gene end by 5 bases; junction bases not matched to a gene: 9. The CDR3 bases are TGTGCCAGCATACGCGGGGGTGGAATAGATACGCAGTATTTT. Its translation is CASIRGGGIDTQYF.

V is TRBV5-4 and J is TRBJ2-1, with 7 positions matching TRBD2. Germline lookup yields CDR1 SGHNT and CDR2 YYREEE (reference sequence). The CDR3 sequence is 16 residues long. V dropped 2 bases and J dropped 5; count of bases not matched to a gene: 10. In DNA, the CDR3 is TGTGCCAGCAGCTTCCGAAGGGAGACTAGCAACAATGAGCAGTTCTTC. Protein: CASSFRRETSNNEQFF. Together with reference TRBV5-4 and TRBJ2-1, the CDR3 gives the full variable domain: ETGVTQSPTHLIKTRGQQVTLRCSSQSGHNTVSWYQQALGQGPQFIFQYYREEENGRGNFPPRFSGLQFPNYSSELNVNALELDDSALYLCASSFRRETSNNEQFFGPGTRLTVL.

This clone was detected only once. This chain uses TRBV7-2 with TRBJ2-3; D perhaps matches TRBD2 (6 bases). V lost 5 bases and J lost 3, with 24 bases in between. The germline gives CDR1 SGHTA, CDR2 FQGNSA. The CDR3 runs 18 residues. In DNA form, the CDR3 reads TGTGCCAGCAGCCTCCACGCCATAGGACTACTGGGGACAGATACGCAGTATTTT. Translating it yields CASSLHAIGLLGTDTQYF.

The chain recombines TRBV7-8 with TRBJ1-1; D is undetermined. CDR1 and CDR2 from the germline V gene are SGHVS and FQNEAQ. The CDR3 contains 14 residues. V was clipped by 2 bases and J by 6 bases, with 13 bases between them. CDR3 nucleotide sequence: TGTGCCAGCAGCTTATCTATCGGGGTAGCTGAAGCTTTCTTT. As protein: CASSLSIGVAEAFF. The variable domain in full, with the rest retrieved from reference TRBV7-8 and TRBJ1-1, is GAGVSQSPRYKVAKRGQDVALRCDPISGHVSLFWYQQALGQGPEFLTYFQNEAQLDKSGLPSDRFFAERPEGSVSTLKIQRTQQEDSAVYLCASSLSIGVAEAFFGQGTRLTVV.

The CDR3 sequence is CASSLAGGHNQPQHF. Here the CDR3 DNA reads TGTGCCAGCAGCTTAGCAGGGGGCCACAATCAGCCCCAGCATTTT. The chain uses TRBV7-2 and TRBJ1-5, with 7 bases lining up with TRBD1. CDR3 length equals 15 residues. V lost 0 bases to trimming and J lost 3 bases; unmatched junction nucleotides: 2. Germline CDR1 reads SGHTA; CDR2 reads FQGNSA.

V usage is TRBV7-2 and J usage is TRBJ2-1, with 11 bases matching TRBD2. The germline V gene has CDR1 SGHTA and CDR2 FQGNSA. There are 16 residues in the CDR3. The V segment lost 2 bases and the J segment 8 bases; nucleotides outside the gene matches: 8. In DNA, the CDR3 is TGTGCCAGCAGCTTACGTGCGCTAGCGGGAGGCGATGAGCAGTTCTTC. Residues: CASSLRALAGGDEQFF.

The gene calls are TRBV19 and TRBJ1-5; 9 bases are a match to TRBD1. The length of the CDR3 is 18 residues. J was trimmed by 0 bases and V by 9 bases; bases with no gene match: 15. Germline V lookup: CDR1 LNHDA, CDR2 SQIVND (reference sequence). The CDR3 nucleotides read TGTGCCAGCGACAGGGGGTTTGGGGCTGGTTATAGCAATCAGCCCCAGCATTTT. Amino acid sequence: CASDRGFGAGYSNQPQHF.

The J gene is TRBJ2-1, the V gene TRBV7-3, with D possibly TRBD1 on 6 matching bases. This CDR3 has 12 amino acids. V shed 3 bases and J shed 10 bases, with 10 bases lying between them. Germline-derived CDR1 and CDR2 are SGHTA and FQGTGA. Here the CDR3 DNA reads TGTGCCAGCAGCTTCTCAGGGGACGAGCAGTTCTTC. Translating it yields CASSFSGDEQFF.

This clone was seen more than once but under ten times. The rearrangement uses TRBV4-1 and TRBJ1-1; no clear D gene. The CDR3 runs to 15 residues. Germline V gives CDR1 MGHRA, CDR2 YSYEKL. Between the trimmed V and J ends, which lost 2 bases and 2 bases, there was a span of 12 bases. CDR3 amino acids: CASSQRYGENTEAFF. CDR3 nucleotide sequence: TGCGCCAGCAGCCAAAGGTACGGGGAAAACACTGAAGCTTTCTTT.